The 32 T cell receptor beta chains given below trace back to one sample, sequenced in a study of beta chain features in type 1 diabetes. Since all of the isolated RNA was reverse transcribed, expressed TCRB transcripts were what got sequenced. Only in-frame clones appear in the TCRdb table, and some are missing; sequencing was by immunoSEQ multiplex PCR. The sample contains more than 350,000 clones, 11% of which appear only once. The sequenced sample consisted of naive CD4+ T cells from blood. The receptors come from a woman aged 18-30 years in good health.

Comments on this clone: This sample includes further DNA sequences coding for the same CDR3. The genes are TRBV9 and TRBJ2-3; perhaps D is TRBD1 or TRBD2 (5 bases each). The germline V and J ends were trimmed by 0 bases and 2 bases, with 7 bases remaining between them. The CDR3 spans 14 residues. CDR1 and CDR2 (germline): SGDLS, YYNGEE. CDR3 amino acids: CASSVAGTTDTQYF. As DNA, the CDR3 is TGTGCCAGCAGCGTAGCCGGGACCACAGATACGCAGTATTTT.

In its sample, this clone was seen a few times. The chain links TRBV7-7 to TRBJ2-7, with D maybe TRBD2 (6 bases). V was cut by 5 bases and J by 7 bases, with 12 bases left in between. The CDR3 spans 12 residues. The germline V gene encodes CDR1 SSHAT and CDR2 FNYEAQ (reference sequence). DNA for the CDR3: TGTGCCAGCAGCCCAACTAGCTGGGAGCAGTACGTC. Protein sequence: CASSPTSWEQYV.

The rearrangement uses TRBV9 and TRBJ2-1; D gene unclear. Trimming removed 0 bases from V and 5 bases from J, with 6 bases in between. CDR3 size: 13 residues. The germline CDR1 and CDR2 sequences are SGDLS and YYNGEE. In DNA, the CDR3 is TGTGCCAGCAGCGTAGACCTTAACAATGAGCAGTTCTTC. Protein product: CASSVDLNNEQFF. Looking up the rest from reference TRBV9 and TRBJ2-1 gives the full variable domain: DSGVTQTPKHLITATGQRVTLRCSPRSGDLSVYWYQQSLDQGLQFLIQYYNGEERAKGNILERFSAQQFPDLHSELNLSSLELGDSALYFCASSVDLNNEQFFGPGTRLTVL.

The rearrangement joins TRBV28 to TRBJ2-7, with D possibly being TRBD2 (5 bases). Germline CDR1 is MDHEN and CDR2 is SYDVKM. This CDR3 is built from 14 residues. V dropped 3 bases and J dropped 4 bases, with 13 bases sitting between them. The CDR3 loop is CASSFGLVRYEQYF. Written as DNA, the CDR3 is TGTGCCAGCAGTTTCGGACTTGTACGATACGAGCAGTACTTC.

The chain is built from TRBV15 and TRBJ2-3, with 8 bases fitting TRBD1. After removal of 4 bases from V and 3 bases from J, the junction contained 6 bases not matched to a gene. Germline CDR1 reads LNHNV; CDR2 reads YYDKDF (reference sequence). CDR3 length equals 15 residues. Written as DNA, the CDR3 is TGTGCCACCAGCAAACGACAGGGGAGGACAGATACGCAGTATTTT. This encodes CATSKRQGRTDTQYF.

This clone was found a few times. The chain has TRBV14 and TRBJ2-7; D remains unclear. Germline CDR1 SGHDN, CDR2 FVKESK. Trimming took off 1 base at V and 1 base at J, with 11 bases between the two ends. This CDR3 is 15 amino acids long. CDR3 in amino acids: CASSQGRKGSYEQYF. Written as DNA, the CDR3 is TGTGCCAGCAGCCAAGGACGAAAAGGGTCCTACGAGCAGTACTTC.

This clone was counted a few times. The CDR3 DNA reads TGTGCCAGCACCGAACACGGCTTACTCTCTGGAAACACCATATATTTT. This encodes CASTEHGLLSGNTIYF. The chain employs TRBV28 and TRBJ1-3; D is unresolved. Germline V CDR1 and CDR2: MDHEN, SYDVKM. This CDR3 is 16 amino acids long. V was cut by 7 bases and J by 0 bases, with 16 bases left in between. Full variable domain (rest looked up from reference TRBV28 and TRBJ1-3): DVKVTQSSRYLVKRTGEKVFLECVQDMDHENMFWYRQDPGLGLRLIYFSYDVKMKEKGDIPEGYSVSREKKERFSLILESASTNQTSMYLCASTEHGLLSGNTIYFGEGSWLTVV.

The sample holds a few counts of this clone. The chain is built from TRBV29-1 and TRBJ1-2, with 9 nucleotides matching TRBD1. The CDR3 has 13 residues. The germline V gene has CDR1 SQVTM and CDR2 ANQGSEA. The junction had 6 bases not matched to a gene; V was cut back by 7 bases and J by 3 bases. This CDR3 is CSADRGGDYGYTF. As DNA, the CDR3 is TGCAGCGCCGACAGGGGGGGCGACTATGGCTACACCTTC.

The chain recombines TRBV28 with TRBJ2-1; D might be TRBD1 or TRBD2, each matching 5 bases. The V end was cut by 8 bases, the J end by 3 bases, with 17 bases between. The CDR3 contains 15 residues. Per the germline V gene, CDR1 is MDHEN and CDR2 is SYDVKM. The CDR3 DNA follows: TGTGCCAGCGGATCGCCGGGACCCCACTACAATGAGCAGTTCTTC. Translated: CASGSPGPHYNEQFF.

The chain couples TRBV7-2 to TRBJ1-1; D ambiguous. CDR1 and CDR2 from the germline V gene are SGHTA and FQGNSA. Trimming took 2 bases from V and 1 from J, leaving 8 bases between them. The CDR3 sequence is 14 residues long. The DNA of the CDR3 is TGTGCCAGCAGCTTAAATTTCCAGAACACTGAAGCTTTCTTT. Protein: CASSLNFQNTEAFF.

This clone was seen a handful of times. The chain links TRBV11-1 to TRBJ2-2; the match to TRBD1 covers 7 bases. This CDR3 contains 14 residues. After removal of 5 bases from V and 2 bases from J, the junction contained 2 bases not matched to a gene. Per germline, CDR1 SGHAT and CDR2 FQDESV (reference sequence). The CDR3 bases are TGTGCCAGCAGCCGGGACAGAAACACCGGGGAGCTGTTTTTT. Translating it yields CASSRDRNTGELFF.

V gene TRBV5-4 combines with J gene TRBJ2-1, with D unclear. Germline V CDR1 and CDR2: SGHNT, YYREEE (reference sequence). The CDR3 runs to 15 residues. V was pared by 8 bases and J by 3 bases, with 18 bases between. CDR3 nucleotide sequence: TGTGCCAGAGTGGCGTTTGGCCAAGGCTACAATGAGCAGTTCTTC. As protein: CARVAFGQGYNEQFF.

This chain links TRBV19 with TRBJ1-1; D unclear. V was shortened by 6 bases and J by 6 bases, with 14 bases between the two germline ends. This CDR3 is built from 13 residues. Germline V gene sequence: CDR1 LNHDA, CDR2 SQIVND (reference sequence). The CDR3 bases are TGTGCCAGTAGAAGGGTCGGAAGGTCTGAAGCTTTCTTT. Protein product: CASRRVGRSEAFF.

The chain recombines TRBV15 with TRBJ2-1; a weak D match, TRBD1 (6 bases). Between the trimmed V and J ends, which lost 5 bases and 3 bases, there was a span of 17 bases. This CDR3 has 16 residues. In germline, CDR1 is LNHNV, CDR2 YYDKDF (reference sequence). DNA for the CDR3: TGTGCCACCAGCGGTGAAGTACGGGACATCTACAATGAGCAGTTCTTC. It is translated as CATSGEVRDIYNEQFF.

This rearrangement joins TRBV19 to TRBJ2-3; TRBD2 is a possible D gene (5 bases). V gave up 6 bases and J gave up 1 base, with 8 bases separating them. The CDR3 consists of 13 residues. Germline assignment: CDR1 LNHDA and CDR2 SQIVND (reference sequence). The CDR3 spells CASRRAGTDTQYF. Written as DNA, the CDR3 is TGTGCCAGTAGGCGGGCGGGCACAGATACGCAGTATTTT.

This rearrangement joins TRBV5-1 to TRBJ2-4; TRBD1 matches 9 bases. Trimming removed 1 base from V and 7 bases from J; junction bases left unmatched: 9. The CDR3 runs to 16 residues. The germline CDR1 and CDR2 sequences are SGHRS and YFSETQ. The CDR3 is CASSLLGTGRDNIQYF. CDR3 nucleotides: TGCGCCAGCAGCTTGCTAGGGACAGGGAGAGACAACATTCAGTACTTC.

The V gene is TRBV2, the J gene TRBJ2-3, with D possibly TRBD2 on 6 matching bases. CDR1 and CDR2 (germline): SNHLY, FYNNEI. V was clipped by 1 base and J by 0 bases, with 8 bases between them. The CDR3 contains 15 residues. The CDR3 spells CASSEDAGSTDTQYF. In DNA, the CDR3 is TGTGCCAGCAGTGAAGATGCGGGGAGCACAGATACGCAGTATTTT.

In its sample, this clone was seen a few times. V usage is TRBV18 and J usage is TRBJ2-7; 11 bases are a match to TRBD2. The CDR3 extends over 16 amino acids. V trimming: 3 bases; J trimming: 3 bases; junction bases outside the gene matches: 7. Germline-derived CDR1 and CDR2 are KGHSH and LQKENI. CDR3 nucleotide sequence: TGTGCCAGCTCACCTCCCGGACTAGCGGGTGTCTACGAGCAGTACTTC. Amino acid sequence: CASSPPGLAGVYEQYF.

This clone was detected a few times. The chain uses TRBV6-5 and TRBJ1-4; D is ambiguous. Germline V CDR1 and CDR2: MNHEY, SVGAGI. CDR3 length: 13 residues. Trimming took 6 bases from V and 8 from J, leaving 13 bases between them. The DNA for the CDR3 is TGTGCCAGCAGCTACACTCGAGCCGAAAAACTGTTTTTT. Encoded protein: CASSYTRAEKLFF.

V gene TRBV4-1 combines with J gene TRBJ2-1, with D unclear. The germline V gene has CDR1 MGHRA and CDR2 YSYEKL. V lost 4 bases to trimming and J lost 6 bases, with 10 bases between them. The CDR3 spans 13 residues. This CDR3 is CASSRQTVNEQFF. Here the CDR3 DNA reads TGCGCCAGCAGCCGCCAGACTGTCAATGAGCAGTTCTTC.

The genes are TRBV18 and TRBJ2-7; D is undetermined. The germline gives CDR1 KGHSH, CDR2 LQKENI. This CDR3 has 15 amino acids. Trimming removed 3 bases from V and 5 bases from J, with 17 bases in between. CDR3 DNA sequence: TGTGCCAGCTCACCGAATCCGGGCCCAGCCGACGAGCAGTACTTC. Translation gives CASSPNPGPADEQYF.

CDR3 nucleotide sequence: TGTGCCACCAGCAGGTCGGGACAGCCTGGCTACACCTTC. Translating it yields CATSRSGQPGYTF. The J gene is TRBJ1-2, the V gene TRBV15; 7 nucleotides match TRBD1. With 3 bases clipped from V and 7 bases from J, the junction kept 5 bases outside the gene matches. The CDR3 loop spans 13 amino acids. From germline, CDR1 is LNHNV and CDR2 YYDKDF (reference sequence).

This clone was seen a few times. The rearrangement links TRBV7-2 to TRBJ2-3; 8 nucleotides match TRBD2. After removal of 5 bases from V and 0 bases from J, the junction contained 13 bases not matched to a gene. This CDR3 has 18 amino acids. The germline gives CDR1 SGHTA, CDR2 FQGNSA. CDR3 sequence reads: CASSARGAGASSTDTQYF. As DNA, the CDR3 is TGTGCCAGCAGCGCCCGAGGAGCGGGGGCCTCTAGCACAGATACGCAGTATTTT.

This clone was seen at least ten times. The chain links TRBV25-1 to TRBJ2-5, with TRBD2 identical over 7 bases. CDR1 is MGHDK, CDR2 SYGVNS, per germline. Trimming at V came to 4 bases and at J to 10 bases, leaving 3 bases not matched to a gene. The CDR3 is 11 amino acids. The CDR3 is CASSGREDQYF. CDR3 nucleotides: TGTGCCAGCAGTGGCCGGGAGGACCAGTACTTC.

The sample holds a few counts of this clone. This chain uses TRBV7-9 with TRBJ2-1; 11 nucleotides agree with TRBD2. The germline V gene has CDR1 SEHNR and CDR2 FQNEAQ (reference sequence). Trimming removed 1 base from V and 10 bases from J; junction bases left unmatched: 6. The CDR3 sequence is 15 residues long. The CDR3 region is CASSLDGLAGNEQFF. The CDR3 DNA sequence: TGTGCCAGCAGCTTAGACGGACTAGCGGGTAACGAGCAGTTCTTC.

Only a few counts were recorded for this clone. The rearrangement links TRBV4-1 to TRBJ2-6; no clear D. CDR1 and CDR2 (germline): MGHRA, YSYEKL. The ends were cut back, 1 base at V and 0 bases at J, with 10 bases in the middle. This CDR3 contains 17 residues. CDR3 nucleotide sequence: TGCGCCAGCAGCCAAGGTCTGTACAGCTCTGGGGCCAACGTCCTGACTTTC. It encodes CASSQGLYSSGANVLTF.

In its sample, this clone was seen a few times. The chain carries TRBV2 and TRBJ1-5; D unclear. V was pared by 5 bases and J by 0 bases, with 8 bases between. Germline V lookup: CDR1 SNHLY, CDR2 FYNNEI. The CDR3 is 14 residues long. This CDR3 reads CASSKEDSNQPQHF. In nucleotides, the CDR3 is TGTGCCAGCAGTAAGGAGGATAGCAATCAGCCCCAGCATTTT.

This sequence joins TRBV19 and TRBJ2-3; 7 bases match TRBD2. CDR3 size: 15 residues. Looked up from germline, CDR1 is LNHDA and CDR2 is SQIVND (reference sequence). Here the CDR3 DNA reads TGTGCAACTTCCGGGACTACCCTTTCCTCAGATACGCAGTATTTT. It translates to CATSGTTLSSDTQYF.

This clone was counted a few times. The V gene is TRBV27, the J gene TRBJ1-1; D is unclear. V lost 5 bases and J 1 base, leaving 8 bases between the germline ends. The CDR3 totals 13 residues. The germline V gene has CDR1 MNHEY and CDR2 SMNVEV (reference sequence). The CDR3 DNA sequence: TGTGCCAGCAGTACAAGACCGAACACTGAAGCTTTCTTT. Translation: CASSTRPNTEAFF.

The CDR3 loop is CASSFLVSRETQYF. The CDR3 coding sequence is TGTGCCAGCAGCTTTCTAGTTTCTCGAGAGACCCAGTACTTC. The rearrangement links TRBV7-9 to TRBJ2-5; D is ambiguous. Germline CDR1 is SEHNR and CDR2 is FQNEAQ (reference sequence). V lost 3 bases to trimming and J lost 4 bases, with 12 bases between them. The CDR3 extends over 14 amino acids.

CDR3 protein: CASSLGAYEQYV. CDR3 nucleotide sequence: TGTGCCAGCAGCTTGGGAGCTTACGAGCAGTACGTC. This chain links TRBV5-6 with TRBJ2-7, with unresolved D. V gave up 0 bases and J gave up 4 bases, with 5 bases separating them. The CDR3 totals 12 residues. Looked up from germline, CDR1 is SGHDT and CDR2 is YYEEEE.

This clone was observed a few times. The chain carries TRBV2 and TRBJ2-1; 14 bases align to TRBD2. The junction had 4 bases not matched to a gene; V was cut back by 7 bases and J by 8 bases. The CDR3 runs 14 residues. The germline CDR1 and CDR2 sequences are SNHLY and FYNNEI. CDR3 nucleotide sequence: TGTGCCAGCATGGCGGGACTAGCGGGAGATGAGCAGTTCTTC. Its protein is CASMAGLAGDEQFF. Complete variable domain (other parts from reference TRBV2 and TRBJ2-1): EPEVTQTPSHQVTQMGQEVILRCVPISNHLYFYWYRQILGQKVEFLVSFYNNEISEKSEIFDDQFSVERPDGSNFTLKIRSTKLEDSAMYFCASMAGLAGDEQFFGPGTRLTVL.